The TCR beta chain described here comes from a study of blood T cell repertoires in COVID-19. Whole-study context: Material from acute and convalescent COVID-19 was sourced from the United States, Italy and Spain.

Authors' analysis steps: Estimation of nucleated cell counts was performed using reference gene primer amplification. Profiled with immunoSEQ multiplex PCR; TCRdb holds only in-frame clones, not every one. V and J calls and clone size are given by that table; D and trimming were obtained from the DNA. The table lists roughly 290,000 clones, around 85% of them singletons. V shed 4 bases and J shed 5 bases, with 23 bases lying between them. This CDR3 is 17 amino acids long. Germline values: CDR1 MNHEY, CDR2 SMNVEV (reference sequence). Sequencing was carried out using peripheral blood. The V gene is TRBV27, the J gene TRBJ1-1, with D maybe TRBD1 (5 bases). The clonotype comes from a woman between 45 and 65 years old with active or convalescent COVID-19. This CDR3 is CASSSDGWVGPYTEAFF. CDR3 nucleotide sequence: TGTGCCAGCAGTTCCGATGGTTGGGTGGGGCCTTATACTGAAGCTTTCTTT.